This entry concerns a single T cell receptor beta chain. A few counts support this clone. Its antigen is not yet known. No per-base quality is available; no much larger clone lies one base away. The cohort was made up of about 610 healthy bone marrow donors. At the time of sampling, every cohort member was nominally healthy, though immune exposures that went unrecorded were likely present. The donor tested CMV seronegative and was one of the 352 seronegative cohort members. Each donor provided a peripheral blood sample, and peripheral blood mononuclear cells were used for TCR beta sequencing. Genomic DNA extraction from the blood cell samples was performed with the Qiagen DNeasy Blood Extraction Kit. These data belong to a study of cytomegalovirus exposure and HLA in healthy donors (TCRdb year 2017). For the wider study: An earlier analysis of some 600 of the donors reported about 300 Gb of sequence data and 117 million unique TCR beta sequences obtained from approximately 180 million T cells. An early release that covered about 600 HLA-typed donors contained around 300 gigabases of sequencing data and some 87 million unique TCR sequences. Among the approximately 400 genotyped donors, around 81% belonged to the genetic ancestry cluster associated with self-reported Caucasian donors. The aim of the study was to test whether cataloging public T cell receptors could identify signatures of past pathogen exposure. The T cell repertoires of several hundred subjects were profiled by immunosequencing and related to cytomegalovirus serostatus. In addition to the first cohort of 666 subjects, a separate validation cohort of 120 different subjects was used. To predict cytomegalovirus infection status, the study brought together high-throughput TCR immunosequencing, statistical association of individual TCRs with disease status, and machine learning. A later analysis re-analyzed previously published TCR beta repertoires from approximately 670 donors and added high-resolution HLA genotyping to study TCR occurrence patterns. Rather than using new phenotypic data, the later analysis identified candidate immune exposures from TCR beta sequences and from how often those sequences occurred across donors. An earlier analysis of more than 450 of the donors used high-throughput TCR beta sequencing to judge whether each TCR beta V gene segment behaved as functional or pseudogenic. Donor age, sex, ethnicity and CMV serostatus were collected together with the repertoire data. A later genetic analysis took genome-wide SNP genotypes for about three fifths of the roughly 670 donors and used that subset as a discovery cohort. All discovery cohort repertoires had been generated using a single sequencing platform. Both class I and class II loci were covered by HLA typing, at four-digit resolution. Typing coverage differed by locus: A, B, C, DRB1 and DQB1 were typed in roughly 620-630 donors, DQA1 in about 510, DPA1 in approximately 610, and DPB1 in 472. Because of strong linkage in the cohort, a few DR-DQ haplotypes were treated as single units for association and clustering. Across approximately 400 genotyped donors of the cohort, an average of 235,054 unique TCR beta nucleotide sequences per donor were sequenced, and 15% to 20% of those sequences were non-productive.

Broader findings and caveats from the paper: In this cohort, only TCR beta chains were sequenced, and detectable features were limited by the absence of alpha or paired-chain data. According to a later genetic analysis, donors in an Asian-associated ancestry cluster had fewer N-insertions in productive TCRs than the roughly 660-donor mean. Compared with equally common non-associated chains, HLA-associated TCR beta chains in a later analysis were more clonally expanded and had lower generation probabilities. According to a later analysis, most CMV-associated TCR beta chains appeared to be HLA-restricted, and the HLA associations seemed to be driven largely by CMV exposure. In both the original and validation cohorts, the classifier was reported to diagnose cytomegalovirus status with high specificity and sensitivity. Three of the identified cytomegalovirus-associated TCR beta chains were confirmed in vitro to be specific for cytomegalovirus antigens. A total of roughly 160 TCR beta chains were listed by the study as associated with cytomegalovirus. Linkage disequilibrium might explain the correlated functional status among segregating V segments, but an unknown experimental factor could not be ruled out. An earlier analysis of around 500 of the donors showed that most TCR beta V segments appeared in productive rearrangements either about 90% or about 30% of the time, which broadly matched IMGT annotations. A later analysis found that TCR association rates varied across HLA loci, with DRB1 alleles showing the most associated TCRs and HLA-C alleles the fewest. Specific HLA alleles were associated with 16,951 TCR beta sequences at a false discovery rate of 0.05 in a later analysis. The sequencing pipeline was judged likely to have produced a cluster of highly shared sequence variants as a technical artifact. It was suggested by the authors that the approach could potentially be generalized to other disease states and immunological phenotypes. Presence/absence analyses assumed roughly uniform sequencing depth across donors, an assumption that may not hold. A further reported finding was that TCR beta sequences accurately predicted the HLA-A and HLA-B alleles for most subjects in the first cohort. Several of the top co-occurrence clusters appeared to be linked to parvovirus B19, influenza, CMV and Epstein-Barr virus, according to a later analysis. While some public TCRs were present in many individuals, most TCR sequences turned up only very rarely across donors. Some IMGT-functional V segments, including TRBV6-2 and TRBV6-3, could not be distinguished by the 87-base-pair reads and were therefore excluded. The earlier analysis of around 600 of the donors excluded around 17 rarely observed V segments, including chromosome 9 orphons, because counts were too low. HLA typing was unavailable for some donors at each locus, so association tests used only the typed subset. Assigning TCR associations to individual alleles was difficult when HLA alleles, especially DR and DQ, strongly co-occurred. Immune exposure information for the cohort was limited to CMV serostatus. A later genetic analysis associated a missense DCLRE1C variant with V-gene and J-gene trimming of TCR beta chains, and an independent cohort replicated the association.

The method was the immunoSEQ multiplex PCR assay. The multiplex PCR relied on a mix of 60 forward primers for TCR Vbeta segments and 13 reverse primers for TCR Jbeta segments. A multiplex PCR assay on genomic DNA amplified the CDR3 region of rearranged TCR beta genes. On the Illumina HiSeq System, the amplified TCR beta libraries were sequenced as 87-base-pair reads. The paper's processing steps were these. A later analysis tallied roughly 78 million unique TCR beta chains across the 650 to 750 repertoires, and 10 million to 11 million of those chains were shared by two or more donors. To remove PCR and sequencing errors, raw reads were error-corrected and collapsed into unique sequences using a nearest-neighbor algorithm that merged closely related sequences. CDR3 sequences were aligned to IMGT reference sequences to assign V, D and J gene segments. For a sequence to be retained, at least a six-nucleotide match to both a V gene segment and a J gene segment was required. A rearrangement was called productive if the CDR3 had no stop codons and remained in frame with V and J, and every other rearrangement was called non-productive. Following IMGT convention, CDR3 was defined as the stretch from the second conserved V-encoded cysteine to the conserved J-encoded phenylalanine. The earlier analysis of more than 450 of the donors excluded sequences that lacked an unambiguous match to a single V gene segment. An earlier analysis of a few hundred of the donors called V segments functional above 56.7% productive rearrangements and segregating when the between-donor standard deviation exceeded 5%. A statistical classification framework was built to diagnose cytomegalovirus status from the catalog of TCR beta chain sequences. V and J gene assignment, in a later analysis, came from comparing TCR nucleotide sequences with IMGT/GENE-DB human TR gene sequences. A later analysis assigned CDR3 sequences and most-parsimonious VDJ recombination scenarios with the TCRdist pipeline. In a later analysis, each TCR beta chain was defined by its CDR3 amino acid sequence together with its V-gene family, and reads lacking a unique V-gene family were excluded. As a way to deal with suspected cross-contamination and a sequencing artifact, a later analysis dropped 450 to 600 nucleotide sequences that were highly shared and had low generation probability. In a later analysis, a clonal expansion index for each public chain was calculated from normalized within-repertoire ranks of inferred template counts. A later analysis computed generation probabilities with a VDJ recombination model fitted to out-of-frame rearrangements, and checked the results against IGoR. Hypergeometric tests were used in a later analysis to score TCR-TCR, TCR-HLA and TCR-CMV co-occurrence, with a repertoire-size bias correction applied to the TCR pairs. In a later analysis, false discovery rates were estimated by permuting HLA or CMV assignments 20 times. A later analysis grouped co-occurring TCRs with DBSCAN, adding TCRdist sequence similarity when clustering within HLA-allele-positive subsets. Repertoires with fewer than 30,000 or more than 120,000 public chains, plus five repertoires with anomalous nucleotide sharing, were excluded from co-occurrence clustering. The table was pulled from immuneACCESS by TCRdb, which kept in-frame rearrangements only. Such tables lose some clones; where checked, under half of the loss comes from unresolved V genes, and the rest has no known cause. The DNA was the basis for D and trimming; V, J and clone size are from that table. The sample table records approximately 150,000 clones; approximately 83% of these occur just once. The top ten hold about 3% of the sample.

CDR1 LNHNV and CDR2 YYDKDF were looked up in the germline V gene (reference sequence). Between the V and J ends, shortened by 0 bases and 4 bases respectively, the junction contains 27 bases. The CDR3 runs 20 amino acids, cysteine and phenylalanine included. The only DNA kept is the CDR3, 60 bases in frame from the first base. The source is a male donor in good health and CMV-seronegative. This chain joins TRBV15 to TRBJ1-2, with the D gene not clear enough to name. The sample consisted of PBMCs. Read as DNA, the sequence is TGTGCCACCAGCAGAGATGGAGCCGGCGGTGTCGGGGTATTCTTCTATGGCTACACCTTC. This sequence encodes CATSRDGAGGVGVFFYGYTF.